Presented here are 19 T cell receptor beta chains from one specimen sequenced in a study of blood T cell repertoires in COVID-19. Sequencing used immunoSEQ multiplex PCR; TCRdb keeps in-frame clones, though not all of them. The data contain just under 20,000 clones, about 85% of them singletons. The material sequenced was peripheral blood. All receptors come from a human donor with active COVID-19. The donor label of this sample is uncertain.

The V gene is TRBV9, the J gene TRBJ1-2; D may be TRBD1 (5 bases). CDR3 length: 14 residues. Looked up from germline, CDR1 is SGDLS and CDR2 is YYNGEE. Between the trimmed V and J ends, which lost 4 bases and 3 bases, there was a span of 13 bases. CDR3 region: CASSRGREDYGYTF. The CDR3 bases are TGTGCCAGCAGCCGGGGGAGGGAGGACTATGGCTACACCTTC.

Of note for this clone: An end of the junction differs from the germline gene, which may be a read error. CDR3 sequence (DNA): TGTGCCAGCAGCAAAGAAGCGGGACAGGGAGGACCTGGGGAATTC. Translating it yields CASSKEAGQGGPGEF. The chain combines TRBV7-2 with TRBJ1-2; 9 bases are shared with TRBD1. Germline V lookup: CDR1 SGHTA, CDR2 FQGNSA. This CDR3 region has 15 residues.

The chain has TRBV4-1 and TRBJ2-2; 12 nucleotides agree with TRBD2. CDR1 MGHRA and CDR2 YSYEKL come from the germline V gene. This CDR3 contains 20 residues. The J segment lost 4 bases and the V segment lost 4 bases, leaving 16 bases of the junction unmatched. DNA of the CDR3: TGCGCCAGCAGCCCCCTGAGGACGACTAGCGGGAGCGGGCGCACCGGGGAGCTGTTTTTT. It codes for CASSPLRTTSGSGRTGELFF.

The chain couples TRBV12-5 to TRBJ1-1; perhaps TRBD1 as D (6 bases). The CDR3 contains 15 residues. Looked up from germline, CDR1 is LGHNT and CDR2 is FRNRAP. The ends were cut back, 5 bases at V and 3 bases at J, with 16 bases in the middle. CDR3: CASGARTALYTEAFF. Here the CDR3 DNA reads TGTGCTAGTGGTGCCCGGACAGCCCTTTACACTGAAGCTTTCTTT.

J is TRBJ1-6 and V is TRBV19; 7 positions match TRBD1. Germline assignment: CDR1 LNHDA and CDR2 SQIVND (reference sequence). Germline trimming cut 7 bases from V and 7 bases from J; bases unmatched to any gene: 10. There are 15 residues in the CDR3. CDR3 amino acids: CASTFSGTENSPLHF. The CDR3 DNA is TGTGCCAGTACTTTTTCCGGGACAGAAAATTCACCCCTCCACTTT.

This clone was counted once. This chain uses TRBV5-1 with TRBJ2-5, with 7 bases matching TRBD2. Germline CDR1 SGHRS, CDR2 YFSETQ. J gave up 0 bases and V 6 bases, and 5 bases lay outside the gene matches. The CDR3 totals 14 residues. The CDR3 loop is CASTIRGDQETQYF. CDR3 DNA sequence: TGCGCCAGCACGATCCGGGGGGACCAAGAGACCCAGTACTTC.

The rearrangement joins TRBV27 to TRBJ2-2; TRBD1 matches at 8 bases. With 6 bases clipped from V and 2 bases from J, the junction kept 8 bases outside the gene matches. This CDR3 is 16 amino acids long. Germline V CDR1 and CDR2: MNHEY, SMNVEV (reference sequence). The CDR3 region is CASSRPGQGNTGELFF. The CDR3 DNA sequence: TGTGCCAGCAGCCGCCCCGGACAGGGAAACACCGGGGAGCTGTTTTTT.

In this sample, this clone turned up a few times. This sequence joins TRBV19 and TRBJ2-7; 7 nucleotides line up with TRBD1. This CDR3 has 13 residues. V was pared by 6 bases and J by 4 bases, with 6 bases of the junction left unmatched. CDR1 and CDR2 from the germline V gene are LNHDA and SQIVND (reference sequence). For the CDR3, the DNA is TGTGCCAGTAGCGGACAGGTACATTACGAGCAGTACTTC. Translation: CASSGQVHYEQYF. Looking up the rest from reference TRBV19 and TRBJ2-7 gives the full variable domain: DGGITQSPKYLFRKEGQNVTLSCEQNLNHDAMYWYRQDPGQGLRLIYYSQIVNDFQKGDIAEGYSVSREKKESFPLTVTSAQKNPTAFYLCASSGQVHYEQYFGPGTRLTVT.

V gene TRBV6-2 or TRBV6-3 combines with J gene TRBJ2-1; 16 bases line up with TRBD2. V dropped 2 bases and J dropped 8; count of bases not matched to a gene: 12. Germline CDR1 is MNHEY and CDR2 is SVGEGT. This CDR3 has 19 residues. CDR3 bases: TGTGCCAGCAGTTACGGTCCGGGACTAGCGGGGGGGCCTGAGGATGAGCAGTTCTTC. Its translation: CASSYGPGLAGGPEDEQFF.

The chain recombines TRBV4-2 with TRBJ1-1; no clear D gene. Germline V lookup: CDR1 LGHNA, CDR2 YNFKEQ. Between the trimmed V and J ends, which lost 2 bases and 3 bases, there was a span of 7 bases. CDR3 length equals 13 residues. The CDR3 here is CASSQFRDTEAFF. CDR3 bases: TGTGCCAGCAGCCAATTCCGGGACACTGAAGCTTTCTTT.

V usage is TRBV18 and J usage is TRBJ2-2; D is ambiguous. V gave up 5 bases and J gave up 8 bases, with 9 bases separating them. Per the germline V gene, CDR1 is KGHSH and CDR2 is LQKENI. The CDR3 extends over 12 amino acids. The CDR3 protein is CASSAIRGELFF. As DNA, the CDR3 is TGTGCCAGCTCAGCTATCAGGGGGGAGCTGTTTTTT.

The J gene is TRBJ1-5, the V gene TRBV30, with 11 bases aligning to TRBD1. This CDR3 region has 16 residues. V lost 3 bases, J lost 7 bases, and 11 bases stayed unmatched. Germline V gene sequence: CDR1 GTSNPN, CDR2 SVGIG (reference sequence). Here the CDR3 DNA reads TGTGCCTGGAGCGGCGGACAGGGGGCCCCTAGACAGCCCCAGCATTTT. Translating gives CAWSGGQGAPRQPQHF.

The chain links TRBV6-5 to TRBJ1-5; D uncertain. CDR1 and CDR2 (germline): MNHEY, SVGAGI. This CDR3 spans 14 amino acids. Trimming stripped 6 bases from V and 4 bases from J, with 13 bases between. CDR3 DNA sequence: TGTGCCAGCAGACTCTACAGAGATAATCAGCCCCAGCATTTT. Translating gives CASRLYRDNQPQHF.

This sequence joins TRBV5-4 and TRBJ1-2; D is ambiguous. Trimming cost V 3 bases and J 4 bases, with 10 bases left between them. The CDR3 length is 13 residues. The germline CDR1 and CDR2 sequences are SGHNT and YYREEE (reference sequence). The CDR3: CASSSGSFYGYTF. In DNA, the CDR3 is TGTGCCAGCAGCTCCGGGAGTTTCTATGGCTACACCTTC.

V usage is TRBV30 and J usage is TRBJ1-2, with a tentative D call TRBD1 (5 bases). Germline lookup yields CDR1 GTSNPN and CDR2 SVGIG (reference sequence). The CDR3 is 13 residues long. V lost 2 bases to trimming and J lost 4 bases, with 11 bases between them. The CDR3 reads CAWSSGDSYGYTF. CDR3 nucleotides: TGTGCCTGGAGTTCGGGGGACTCCTATGGCTACACCTTC.

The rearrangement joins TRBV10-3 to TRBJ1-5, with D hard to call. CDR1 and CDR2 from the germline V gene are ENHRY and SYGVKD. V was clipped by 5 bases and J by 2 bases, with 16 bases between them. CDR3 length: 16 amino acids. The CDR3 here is CAISTSAAGGNQPQHF. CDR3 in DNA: TGTGCCATCAGTACCAGCGCGGCCGGGGGCAATCAGCCCCAGCATTTT.

DNA of the CDR3: TGTGCCAGCAGAGACCGACTAGCGGGGAAACAAGAGACCCAGTACTTC. It yields the protein CASRDRLAGKQETQYF. V gene TRBV2 combines with J gene TRBJ2-5; TRBD2 agrees at 11 bases. The CDR3 length is 16 residues. J gave up 2 bases and V 6 bases, and 8 bases lay outside the gene matches. Germline CDR1 reads SNHLY; CDR2 reads FYNNEI.

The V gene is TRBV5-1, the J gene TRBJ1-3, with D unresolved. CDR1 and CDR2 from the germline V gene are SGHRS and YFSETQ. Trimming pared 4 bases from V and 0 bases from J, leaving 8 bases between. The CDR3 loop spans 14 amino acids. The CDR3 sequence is CASSPQVSGNTIYF. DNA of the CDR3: TGCGCCAGCAGCCCGCAGGTCTCTGGAAACACCATATATTTT. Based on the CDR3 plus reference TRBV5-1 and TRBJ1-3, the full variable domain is KAGVTQTPRYLIKTRGQQVTLSCSPISGHRSVSWYQQTPGQGLQFLFEYFSETQRNKGNFPGRFSGRQFSNSRSEMNVSTLELGDSALYLCASSPQVSGNTIYFGEGSWLTVV.

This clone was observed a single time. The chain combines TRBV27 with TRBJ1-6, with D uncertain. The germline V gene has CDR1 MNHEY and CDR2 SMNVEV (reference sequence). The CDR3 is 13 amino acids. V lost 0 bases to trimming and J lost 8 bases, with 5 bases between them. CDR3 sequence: CASSLSGDSPLHF. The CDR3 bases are TGTGCCAGCAGTTTATCGGGAGATTCACCCCTCCACTTT.